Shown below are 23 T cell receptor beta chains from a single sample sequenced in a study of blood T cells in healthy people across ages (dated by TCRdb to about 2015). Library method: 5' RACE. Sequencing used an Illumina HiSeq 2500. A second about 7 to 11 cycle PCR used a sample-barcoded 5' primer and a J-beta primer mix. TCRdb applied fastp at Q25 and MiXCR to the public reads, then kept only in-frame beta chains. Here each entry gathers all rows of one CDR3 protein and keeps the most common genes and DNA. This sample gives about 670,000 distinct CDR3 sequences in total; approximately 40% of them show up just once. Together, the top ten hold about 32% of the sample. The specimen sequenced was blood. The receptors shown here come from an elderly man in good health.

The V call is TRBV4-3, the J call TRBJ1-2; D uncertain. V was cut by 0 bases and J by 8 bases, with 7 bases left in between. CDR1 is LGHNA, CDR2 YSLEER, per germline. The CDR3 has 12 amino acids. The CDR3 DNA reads TGCGCCAGCAGCCAAGATCTAAAGGGCTACACCTTC. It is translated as CASSQDLKGYTF.

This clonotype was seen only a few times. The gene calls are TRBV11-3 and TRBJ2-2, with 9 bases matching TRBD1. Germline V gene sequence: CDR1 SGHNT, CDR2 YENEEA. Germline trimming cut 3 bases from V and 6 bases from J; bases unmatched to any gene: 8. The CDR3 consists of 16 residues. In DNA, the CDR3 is TGTGCCAGCAGCTTTACAGGGGGCGGGAGCCCCGGGGAGCTGTTTTTT. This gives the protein CASSFTGGGSPGELFF.

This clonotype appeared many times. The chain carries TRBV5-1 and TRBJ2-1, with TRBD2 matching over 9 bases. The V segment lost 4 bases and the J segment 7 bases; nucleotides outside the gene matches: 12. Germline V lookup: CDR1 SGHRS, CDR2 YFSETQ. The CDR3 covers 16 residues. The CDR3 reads CASSLSKGLATNEQFF. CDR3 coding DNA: TGCGCCAGCAGCCTATCAAAGGGACTAGCAACGAATGAGCAGTTCTTC. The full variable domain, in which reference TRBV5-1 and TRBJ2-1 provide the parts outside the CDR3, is KAGVTQTPRYLIKTRGQQVTLSCSPISGHRSVSWYQQTPGQGLQFLFEYFSETQRNKGNFPGRFSGRQFSNSRSEMNVSTLELGDSALYLCASSLSKGLATNEQFFGPGTRLTVL.

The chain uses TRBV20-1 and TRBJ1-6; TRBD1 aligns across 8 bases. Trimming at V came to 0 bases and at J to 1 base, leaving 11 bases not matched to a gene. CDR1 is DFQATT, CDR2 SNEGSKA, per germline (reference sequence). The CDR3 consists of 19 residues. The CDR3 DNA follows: TGCAGTGCTAGAGATGTGAGGGGACAGGATGGATCCTATAATTCACCCCTCCACTTT. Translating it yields CSARDVRGQDGSYNSPLHF.

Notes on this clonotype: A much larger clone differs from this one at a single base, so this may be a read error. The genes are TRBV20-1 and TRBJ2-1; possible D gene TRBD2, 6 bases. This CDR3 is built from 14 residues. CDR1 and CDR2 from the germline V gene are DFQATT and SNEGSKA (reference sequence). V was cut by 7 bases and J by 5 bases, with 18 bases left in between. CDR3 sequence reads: CSVPRLERHNEQFF. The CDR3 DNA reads TGCAGTGTGCCCAGACTAGAGAGACACAATGAGCAGTTCTTC.

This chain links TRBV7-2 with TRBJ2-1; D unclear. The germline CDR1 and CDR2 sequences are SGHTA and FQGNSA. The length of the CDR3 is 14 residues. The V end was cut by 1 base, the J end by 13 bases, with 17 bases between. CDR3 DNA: TGTGCCAGCAGCTTAGATACGGCTGTGGAGACCCAGTTCTTC. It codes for CASSLDTAVETQFF.

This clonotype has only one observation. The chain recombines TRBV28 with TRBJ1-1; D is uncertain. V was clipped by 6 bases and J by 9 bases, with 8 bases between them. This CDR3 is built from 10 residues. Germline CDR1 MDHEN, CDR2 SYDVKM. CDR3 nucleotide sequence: TGTGCCAGCAGGAAAATGAAAGCTTTCTTT. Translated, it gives CASRKMKAFF. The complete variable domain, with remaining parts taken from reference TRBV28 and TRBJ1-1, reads DVKVTQSSRYLVKRTGEKVFLECVQDMDHENMFWYRQDPGLGLRLIYFSYDVKMKEKGDIPEGYSVSREKKERFSLILESASTNQTSMYLCASRKMKAFFGQGTRLTVV.

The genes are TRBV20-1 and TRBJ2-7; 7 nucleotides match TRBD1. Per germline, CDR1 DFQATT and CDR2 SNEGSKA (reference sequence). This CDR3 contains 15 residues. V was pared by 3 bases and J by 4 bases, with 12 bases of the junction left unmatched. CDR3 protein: CSARGDRDHVYEQYF. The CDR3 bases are TGCAGTGCTAGGGGAGACAGGGATCATGTTTACGAGCAGTACTTC.

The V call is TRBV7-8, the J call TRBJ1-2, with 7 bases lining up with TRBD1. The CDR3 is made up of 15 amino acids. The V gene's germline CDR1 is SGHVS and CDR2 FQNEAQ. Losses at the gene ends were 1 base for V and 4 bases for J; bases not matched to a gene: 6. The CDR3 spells CASSLGAGGVYGYTF. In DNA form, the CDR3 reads TGTGCCAGCAGCTTAGGGGCAGGGGGGGTCTATGGCTACACCTTC. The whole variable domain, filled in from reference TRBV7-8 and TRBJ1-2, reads GAGVSQSPRYKVAKRGQDVALRCDPISGHVSLFWYQQALGQGPEFLTYFQNEAQLDKSGLPSDRFFAERPEGSVSTLKIQRTQQEDSAVYLCASSLGAGGVYGYTFGSGTRLTVV.

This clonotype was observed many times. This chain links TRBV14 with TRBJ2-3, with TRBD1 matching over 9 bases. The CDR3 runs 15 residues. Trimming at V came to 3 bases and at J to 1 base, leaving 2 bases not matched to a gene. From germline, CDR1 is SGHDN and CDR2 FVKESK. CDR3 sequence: CASSQNRGRTDTQYF. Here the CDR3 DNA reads TGTGCCAGCAGCCAGAACAGGGGGCGCACAGATACGCAGTATTTT.

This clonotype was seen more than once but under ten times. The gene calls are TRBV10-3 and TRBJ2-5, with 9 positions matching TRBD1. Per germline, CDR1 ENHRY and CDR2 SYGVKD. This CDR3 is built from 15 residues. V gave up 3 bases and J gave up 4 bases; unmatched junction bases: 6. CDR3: CAISEMDRGSETQYF. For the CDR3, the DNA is TGTGCCATCAGTGAAATGGACAGGGGATCAGAGACCCAGTACTTC.

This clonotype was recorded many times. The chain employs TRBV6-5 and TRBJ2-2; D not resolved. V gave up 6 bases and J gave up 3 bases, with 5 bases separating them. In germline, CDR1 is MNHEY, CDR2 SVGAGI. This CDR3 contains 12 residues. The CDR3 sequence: CASRTYTGELFF. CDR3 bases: TGTGCCAGCAGAACCTACACCGGGGAGCTGTTTTTT.

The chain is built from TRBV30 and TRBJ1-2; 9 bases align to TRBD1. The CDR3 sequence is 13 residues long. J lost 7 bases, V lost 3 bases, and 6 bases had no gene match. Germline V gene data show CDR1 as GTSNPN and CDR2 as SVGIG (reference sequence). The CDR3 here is CAWRQTGGAGYTF. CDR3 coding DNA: TGTGCCTGGAGGCAGACAGGGGGTGCTGGCTACACCTTC.

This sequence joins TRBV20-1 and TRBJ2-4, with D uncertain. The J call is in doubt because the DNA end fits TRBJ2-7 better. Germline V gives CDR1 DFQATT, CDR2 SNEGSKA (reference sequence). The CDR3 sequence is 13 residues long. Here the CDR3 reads CSAHQASSLEQYF. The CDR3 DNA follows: TGCAGTGCCCACCAAGCGTCGTCGCTCGAGCAGTACTTC.

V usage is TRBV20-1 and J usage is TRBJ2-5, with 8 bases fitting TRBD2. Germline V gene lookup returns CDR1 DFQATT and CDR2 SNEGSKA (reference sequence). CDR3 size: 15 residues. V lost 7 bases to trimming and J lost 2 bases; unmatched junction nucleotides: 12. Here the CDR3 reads CSVVLGGGGQETQYF. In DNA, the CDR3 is TGCAGTGTCGTTCTCGGGGGGGGAGGGCAAGAGACCCAGTACTTC.

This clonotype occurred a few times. The DNA of the CDR3 is TGCGCCAGCAGCCAAGAGGGGGTAGCGGGAGTTTACGAGCAGTACTTC. It specifies CASSQEGVAGVYEQYF. The chain carries TRBV4-3 and TRBJ2-7; TRBD2 agrees at 9 bases. V lost 0 bases and J lost 4; bases outside the gene matches: 7. Per germline, CDR1 LGHNA and CDR2 YSLEER. This CDR3 region has 16 residues.

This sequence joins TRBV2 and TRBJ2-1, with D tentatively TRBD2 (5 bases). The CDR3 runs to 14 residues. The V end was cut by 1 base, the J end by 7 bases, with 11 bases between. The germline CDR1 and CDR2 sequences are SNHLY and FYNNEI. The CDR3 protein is CASSEEETMNEQFF. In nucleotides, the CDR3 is TGTGCCAGCAGTGAAGAGGAGACTATGAATGAGCAGTTCTTC.

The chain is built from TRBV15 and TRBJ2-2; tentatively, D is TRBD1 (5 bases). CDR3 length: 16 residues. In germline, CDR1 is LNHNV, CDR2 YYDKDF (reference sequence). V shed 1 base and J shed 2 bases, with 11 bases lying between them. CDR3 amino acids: CATSRGGRVNTGELFF. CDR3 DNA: TGTGCCACCAGCAGAGGAGGCAGGGTTAACACCGGGGAGCTGTTTTTT.

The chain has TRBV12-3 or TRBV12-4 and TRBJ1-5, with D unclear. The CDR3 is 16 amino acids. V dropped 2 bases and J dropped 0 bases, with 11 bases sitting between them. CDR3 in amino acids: CASSLRAVSSNQPQHF. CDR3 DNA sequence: TGTGCCAGCAGTTTACGGGCAGTCTCTAGCAATCAGCCCCAGCATTTT.

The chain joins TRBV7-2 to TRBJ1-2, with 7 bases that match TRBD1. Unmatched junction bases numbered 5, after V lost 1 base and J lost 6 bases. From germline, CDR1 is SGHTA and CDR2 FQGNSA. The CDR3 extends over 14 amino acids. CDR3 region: CASSLDGTGDGYTF. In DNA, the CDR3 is TGTGCCAGCAGCTTAGATGGTACAGGGGATGGCTACACCTTC.

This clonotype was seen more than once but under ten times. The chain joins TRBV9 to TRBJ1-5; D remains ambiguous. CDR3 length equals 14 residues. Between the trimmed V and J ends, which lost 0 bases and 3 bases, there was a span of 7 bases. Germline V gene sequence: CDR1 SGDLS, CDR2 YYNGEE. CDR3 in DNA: TGTGCCAGCAGCGTAGATGCGGTCAATCAGCCCCAGCATTTT. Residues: CASSVDAVNQPQHF.

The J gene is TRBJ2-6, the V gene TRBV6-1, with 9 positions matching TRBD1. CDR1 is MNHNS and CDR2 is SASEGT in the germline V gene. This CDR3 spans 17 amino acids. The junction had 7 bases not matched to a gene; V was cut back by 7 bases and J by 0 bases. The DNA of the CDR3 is TGTGCCAGCACCAGGGGACAGGGAGTCTCTGGGGCCAACGTCCTGACTTTC. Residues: CASTRGQGVSGANVLTF.

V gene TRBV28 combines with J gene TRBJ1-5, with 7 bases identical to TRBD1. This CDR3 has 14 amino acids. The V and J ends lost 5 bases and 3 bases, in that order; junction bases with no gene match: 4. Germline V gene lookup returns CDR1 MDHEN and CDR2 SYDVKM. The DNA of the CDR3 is TGTGCCAGCAGTGTCACAGGGGCCAATCAGCCCCAGCATTTT. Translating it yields CASSVTGANQPQHF.